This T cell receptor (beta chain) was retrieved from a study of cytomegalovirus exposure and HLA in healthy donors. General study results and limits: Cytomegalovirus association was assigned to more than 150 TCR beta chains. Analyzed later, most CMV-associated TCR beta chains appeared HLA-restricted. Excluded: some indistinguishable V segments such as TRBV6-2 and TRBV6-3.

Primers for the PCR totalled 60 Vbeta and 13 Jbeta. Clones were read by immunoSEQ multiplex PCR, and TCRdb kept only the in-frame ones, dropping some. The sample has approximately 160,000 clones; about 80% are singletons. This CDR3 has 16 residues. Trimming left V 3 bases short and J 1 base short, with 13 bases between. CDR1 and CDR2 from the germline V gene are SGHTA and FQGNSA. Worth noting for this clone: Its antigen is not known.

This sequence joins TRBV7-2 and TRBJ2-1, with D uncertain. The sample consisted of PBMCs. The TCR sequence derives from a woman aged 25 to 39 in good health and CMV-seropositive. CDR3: CASSFATRYSYNEQFF. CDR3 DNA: TGTGCCAGCAGCTTCGCGACACGTTATTCCTACAATGAGCAGTTCTTC.